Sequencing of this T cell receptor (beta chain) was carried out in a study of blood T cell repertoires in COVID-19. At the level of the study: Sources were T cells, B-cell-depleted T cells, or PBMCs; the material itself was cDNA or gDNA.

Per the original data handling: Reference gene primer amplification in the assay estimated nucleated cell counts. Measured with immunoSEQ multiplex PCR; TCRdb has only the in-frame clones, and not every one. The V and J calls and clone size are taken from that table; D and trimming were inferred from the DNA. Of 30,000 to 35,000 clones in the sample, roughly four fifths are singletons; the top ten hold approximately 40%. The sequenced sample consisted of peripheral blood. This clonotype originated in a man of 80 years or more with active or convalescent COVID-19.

The CDR3, as DNA: TGCAGCGTTGAAGGTGCCGGGAACGGGGTTAACTATGGCTACACCTTC. Its protein product is CSVEGAGNGVNYGYTF. The chain carries TRBV29-1 and TRBJ1-2; no firm D call. The CDR3 is made up of 16 amino acids. Germline CDR1 is SQVTM and CDR2 is ANQGSEA. V was trimmed by 1 base and J by 1 base, leaving 16 bases between them. Using reference TRBV29-1 and TRBJ1-2 for the parts outside the CDR3, the full variable domain is SAVISQKPSRDICQRGTSLTIQCQVDSQVTMMFWYRQQPGQSLTLIATANQGSEATYESGFVIDKFPISRPNLTFSTLTVSNMSPEDSSIYLCSVEGAGNGVNYGYTFGSGTRLTVV.